This passage covers 21 T cell receptor beta chains from one sample sequenced in a study of T cell responses to AZD1222 COVID-19 vaccine. Assay used: immunoSEQ multiplex PCR; TCRdb lists only in-frame clones, some missing. The sample holds roughly 80,000 clones, 88% seen once. This specimen was peripheral blood, taken on day 0 of MenACWY control vaccination. The origin of the receptors is an adult in good health.

Concerning this clone: A much larger clone sits a single nucleotide away, making a read error possible. This chain connects TRBV3-1 (or the pseudogene TRBV3-2) to TRBJ1-5; D remains ambiguous. The V and J ends lost 1 base and 0 bases respectively, with 4 bases between them. In germline, CDR1 is LGHDT, CDR2 YNNKEL (reference sequence). The CDR3 sequence is 14 residues long. In nucleotides, the CDR3 is TGTGCCAGCAGCCAAGGATATAGCAATCAGCCCCAGCATTTT. Protein: CASSQGYSNQPQHF.

V gene TRBV27 combines with J gene TRBJ1-1; weak D call: TRBD1 (6 bases). Trimming stripped 5 bases from V and 5 bases from J, with 9 bases between. Germline-derived CDR1 and CDR2 are MNHEY and SMNVEV (reference sequence). CDR3 length: 12 amino acids. CDR3 bases: TGTGCCAGCAGTCTCAGGGGTACTGAAGCTTTCTTT. This encodes CASSLRGTEAFF.

This chain joins TRBV5-1 and TRBJ2-1; D call uncertain. This CDR3 contains 14 residues. Germline-derived CDR1 and CDR2 are SGHRS and YFSETQ. V gave up 0 bases and J gave up 4 bases, with 8 bases separating them. Here the CDR3 reads CASSLAGQYNEQFF. In nucleotides, the CDR3 is TGCGCCAGCAGCTTGGCCGGGCAGTACAATGAGCAGTTCTTC.

The rearrangement joins TRBV6-5 to TRBJ1-1, with 11 bases that match TRBD1. The CDR3 has 15 residues. From germline, CDR1 is MNHEY and CDR2 SVGAGI. V dropped 7 bases and J dropped 7; count of bases not matched to a gene: 11. Here the CDR3 DNA reads TGTGCCAGCAAGGCGTCGGGACAGGGGGTTTTTGAAGCTTTCTTT. This encodes CASKASGQGVFEAFF.

V is TRBV4-3 and J is TRBJ2-2, with 11 bases identical to TRBD1. The J segment lost 8 bases and the V segment lost 6 bases, leaving 11 bases of the junction unmatched. The CDR3 is 16 amino acids. Germline CDR1 LGHNA, CDR2 YSLEER. In nucleotides, the CDR3 is TGCGCCAGCAGTGGGGACAGGGGGTTCGAGACGGGGGAGCTGTTTTTT. Amino acid sequence: CASSGDRGFETGELFF.

The J gene is TRBJ2-1, the V gene TRBV11-2; D is uncertain. Trimming pared 0 bases from V and 4 bases from J, leaving 10 bases between. Germline CDR1 and CDR2: SGHAT and FQNNGV. The CDR3 has 15 amino acids. Here the CDR3 DNA reads TGTGCCAGCAGCTTAGATCACAACCCTTACAATGAGCAGTTCTTC. The encoded protein is CASSLDHNPYNEQFF. The whole variable domain, remainder taken from reference TRBV11-2 and TRBJ2-1, is EAGVAQSPRYKIIEKRQSVAFWCNPISGHATLYWYQQILGQGPKLLIQFQNNGVVDDSQLPKDRFSAERLKGVDSTLKIQPAKLEDSAVYLCASSLDHNPYNEQFFGPGTRLTVL.

V and J are TRBV2 and TRBJ2-5, with 12 bases fitting TRBD1. This CDR3 contains 13 residues. Germline V gene sequence: CDR1 SNHLY, CDR2 FYNNEI. V shed 11 bases, J shed 4 bases, and the junction held 5 bases outside the gene matches. As DNA, the CDR3 is TGTGCCCTAGGGGACAGGGGGCCAGAGACCCAGTACTTC. As protein: CALGDRGPETQYF.

The chain couples TRBV21-1 to TRBJ1-5. TRBV21-1 is reported as a pseudogene. This CDR3 is built from 15 residues. The CDR3 coding sequence is TGTGCCAGCAGCAAAGATTGGACCCCCAATCAGCCCCAGCATTTT. It yields the protein CASSKDWTPNQPQHF.

CDR3 sequence (DNA): TGCAGTGCTAGTTTGGGTAGCGGGGGCCCCTACGAGCAGTACTTC. Encoded protein: CSASLGSGGPYEQYF. This chain links TRBV20-1 with TRBJ2-7, with TRBD2 matching over 9 bases. This CDR3 spans 15 amino acids. Germline V lookup: CDR1 DFQATT, CDR2 SNEGSKA (reference sequence). The trim removed 3 bases at V and 2 bases at J, leaving 8 bases unmatched.

This clone has just a few counts. This chain links TRBV28 with TRBJ1-1; tentatively, D is TRBD1 (5 bases). Germline V CDR1 and CDR2: MDHEN, SYDVKM. Trimming shortened V by 5 bases and J by 6 bases, and 19 bases separated the two germline ends. This CDR3 has 15 residues. CDR3 bases: TGTGCCAGCAGTCCTCCCAGGGACGGTGGGTCTGAAGCTTTCTTT. Its translation: CASSPPRDGGSEAFF. Filled out from reference TRBV28 and TRBJ1-1, the complete variable domain reads DVKVTQSSRYLVKRTGEKVFLECVQDMDHENMFWYRQDPGLGLRLIYFSYDVKMKEKGDIPEGYSVSREKKERFSLILESASTNQTSMYLCASSPPRDGGSEAFFGQGTRLTVV.

The chain has TRBV11-2 and TRBJ1-5, with 10 bases matching TRBD1. Germline V CDR1 and CDR2: SGHAT, FQNNGV. This CDR3 comprises 13 residues. V dropped 4 bases and J dropped 8; count of bases not matched to a gene: 2. CDR3 bases: TGTGCCAGCAGCTGGGGACAGGGGAAGCCCCAGCATTTT. Translating gives CASSWGQGKPQHF.

The J gene is TRBJ2-2, the V gene TRBV5-1; 8 bases align to TRBD1. CDR3 length: 15 residues. J was trimmed by 4 bases and V by 7 bases; bases with no gene match: 9. Germline V gene sequence: CDR1 SGHRS, CDR2 YFSETQ. The CDR3 spells CASQPPGQATGELFF. CDR3 coding DNA: TGCGCCAGCCAACCACCGGGACAGGCCACCGGGGAGCTGTTTTTT.

CDR3 nucleotides: TGTGCCAGCAGCCCGGGACAGGGAGACACTGAAGCTTTCTTT. Protein product: CASSPGQGDTEAFF. V usage is TRBV3-1 (or the pseudogene TRBV3-2) and J usage is TRBJ1-1; 9 bases map to TRBD1. Trimming took 4 bases from V and 3 from J; bases not matched to a gene: 3. The CDR3 length is 14 residues. The germline V gene has CDR1 LGHDT and CDR2 YNNKEL (reference sequence).

The chain combines TRBV9 with TRBJ2-1, with D tentatively TRBD2 (6 bases). The CDR3 contains 15 residues. V lost 0 bases and J lost 7, with 14 bases in between. Looked up from germline, CDR1 is SGDLS and CDR2 is YYNGEE. CDR3 residues: CASSVEGLKGNEQFF. The DNA for the CDR3 is TGTGCCAGCAGCGTAGAGGGACTTAAGGGGAATGAGCAGTTCTTC. The variable domain in full, completed from reference TRBV9 and TRBJ2-1, reads DSGVTQTPKHLITATGQRVTLRCSPRSGDLSVYWYQQSLDQGLQFLIQYYNGEERAKGNILERFSAQQFPDLHSELNLSSLELGDSALYFCASSVEGLKGNEQFFGPGTRLTVL.

J is TRBJ1-3 and V is TRBV2; D perhaps matches TRBD1 (6 bases). V was pared by 8 bases and J by 0 bases, with 14 bases between. The CDR3 is 15 amino acids. The germline gives CDR1 SNHLY, CDR2 FYNNEI. The CDR3 sequence: CASWADRISGNTIYF. Written as DNA, the CDR3 is TGTGCCAGCTGGGCGGACAGAATCTCTGGAAACACCATATATTTT.

The CDR3 DNA follows: TGTGCCTCCCGTGGGTGGGGGATATCGGAGACCCAGTACTTC. Amino acids: CASRGWGISETQYF. The chain employs TRBV30 and TRBJ2-5; either TRBD1 or TRBD2 may supply D (5 bases each). Germline CDR1 GTSNPN, CDR2 SVGIG (reference sequence). The CDR3 contains 14 residues. Between the trimmed V and J ends, which lost 7 bases and 5 bases, there was a span of 20 bases.

V gene TRBV27 combines with J gene TRBJ1-4, with D uncertain. The V gene's germline CDR1 is MNHEY and CDR2 SMNVEV (reference sequence). This CDR3 spans 16 amino acids. The V and J ends lost 6 bases and 7 bases respectively, with 21 bases between them. The CDR3: CASSSGRNRGGEKLFF. The CDR3 DNA sequence: TGTGCCAGCAGCTCCGGACGGAACCGGGGAGGTGAAAAACTGTTTTTT.

The J gene is TRBJ1-4, the V gene TRBV7-9, with TRBD1 matching over 8 bases. The CDR3 is made up of 18 amino acids. Germline assignment: CDR1 SEHNR and CDR2 FQNEAQ (reference sequence). V was pared by 4 bases and J by 2 bases, with 12 bases of the junction left unmatched. The CDR3 bases are TGTGCCAGCAGCTATCCTAGGGACAGGAGTGTGACTAATGAAAAACTGTTTTTT. It yields the protein CASSYPRDRSVTNEKLFF.

The sample holds one count of this clone. This chain uses TRBV12-3 or TRBV12-4 with TRBJ2-7, with TRBD1 matching 7 bases. The CDR3 extends over 13 amino acids. V lost 7 bases and J lost 6; bases outside the gene matches: 9. The CDR3 loop is CASTRQGPSEQYF. CDR3 DNA sequence: TGTGCCAGCACGAGACAGGGACCTAGCGAGCAGTACTTC.

V gene TRBV3-1 (or the pseudogene TRBV3-2) combines with J gene TRBJ1-6; weak D call: TRBD1 (5 bases). The CDR3 length is 15 residues. The germline V gene encodes CDR1 LGHDT and CDR2 YNNKEL (reference sequence). V lost 4 bases and J lost 4, with 11 bases in between. The CDR3 DNA reads TGTGCCAGCAGCCCTTTGGGGGGGTATAATTCACCCCTCCACTTT. Translated: CASSPLGGYNSPLHF.

This rearrangement joins TRBV5-1 to TRBJ1-5; 8 bases are a match to TRBD1. CDR1 and CDR2 (germline): SGHRS, YFSETQ. The CDR3 is 16 residues long. V trimming: 0 bases; J trimming: 6 bases; junction bases outside the gene matches: 8. The CDR3 nucleotides read TGCGCCAGCAGCTTGGGGGCAGGGGGCTTGGGTCAGCCCCAGCATTTT. As protein: CASSLGAGGLGQPQHF. The whole variable domain, filled in from reference TRBV5-1 and TRBJ1-5, reads KAGVTQTPRYLIKTRGQQVTLSCSPISGHRSVSWYQQTPGQGLQFLFEYFSETQRNKGNFPGRFSGRQFSNSRSEMNVSTLELGDSALYLCASSLGAGGLGQPQHFGDGTRLSIL.